Listed here are 16 T cell receptor beta chains from one sample, sequenced in a study of blood T cell repertoires in COVID-19. The repertoire was sequenced with immunoSEQ multiplex PCR; TCRdb's copy has only in-frame clones and lacks some. There are 340,000 or so clones in the sample; about 86% occur only once, and around 4.2% lies in the top ten. Sequenced sample: PBMCs or T cells enriched from blood (not recorded which). These TCRs come from a middle-aged woman with acute COVID-19.

V gene TRBV28 combines with J gene TRBJ2-2, with TRBD2 as a possible D gene (5 bases). The germline V gene has CDR1 MDHEN and CDR2 SYDVKM. V lost 3 bases to trimming and J lost 3 bases, with 5 bases between them. The CDR3 runs 13 residues. CDR3 in amino acids: CASSLRDTGELFF. DNA for the CDR3: TGTGCCAGCAGTTTGAGGGACACCGGGGAGCTGTTTTTT. Filled out from reference TRBV28 and TRBJ2-2, the complete variable domain reads DVKVTQSSRYLVKRTGEKVFLECVQDMDHENMFWYRQDPGLGLRLIYFSYDVKMKEKGDIPEGYSVSREKKERFSLILESASTNQTSMYLCASSLRDTGELFFGEGSRLTVL.

This clone has a handful of counts. J is TRBJ1-5 and V is TRBV28; D remains unclear. Trimming cost V 4 bases and J 3 bases, with 13 bases left between them. This CDR3 contains 15 residues. The V gene's germline CDR1 is MDHEN and CDR2 SYDVKM. The chain's CDR3 is CASSSPNIYNQPQHF. The CDR3 DNA is TGTGCCAGCAGTTCCCCCAATATCTACAATCAGCCCCAGCATTTT.

The rearrangement joins TRBV3-1 (or the pseudogene TRBV3-2) to TRBJ1-4; the D gene is possibly TRBD1 (6 bases). The CDR3 spans 16 residues. Trimming pared 0 bases from V and 4 bases from J, leaving 12 bases between. Germline CDR1 reads LGHDT; CDR2 reads YNNKEL (reference sequence). CDR3 amino acids: CASSQEGAAVNEKLFF. CDR3 DNA sequence: TGTGCCAGCAGCCAAGAGGGGGCCGCAGTTAATGAAAAACTGTTTTTT.

V gene TRBV24-1 combines with J gene TRBJ2-2, with a tentative D call TRBD2 (7 bases). V was shortened by 4 bases and J by 5 bases, with 22 bases between the two germline ends. This CDR3 is 18 amino acids long. Germline CDR1 reads KGHDR; CDR2 reads SFDVKD. Written as DNA, the CDR3 is TGTGCCACCAGTGACCCGGGGGCGGCGGGAGAGTGGACCGGGGAGCTGTTTTTT. Encoded protein: CATSDPGAAGEWTGELFF.

The rearrangement links TRBV7-6 to TRBJ2-2; 9 positions agree with TRBD2. This CDR3 spans 18 amino acids. Germline V gives CDR1 SGHVS, CDR2 FNYEAQ. The ends lost 3 bases at V and 5 bases at J; junction bases unmatched: 13. The CDR3 DNA reads TGTGCCAGCAGCTTTAAGCACCGGGGACTAGCTGGAACCGGGGAGCTGTTTTTT. Translating it yields CASSFKHRGLAGTGELFF.

The CDR3 nucleotides are TGTGCCAGCACCCTCACAGGGTCCGGGAATCAGCCCCAGCATTTT. This sequence encodes CASTLTGSGNQPQHF. The gene calls are TRBV2 and TRBJ1-5, with TRBD1 as a possible D gene (6 bases). The CDR3 is 15 amino acids. The germline V gene encodes CDR1 SNHLY and CDR2 FYNNEI. V lost 7 bases and J lost 4, with 17 bases in between. The variable domain in full, completed from reference TRBV2 and TRBJ1-5, reads EPEVTQTPSHQVTQMGQEVILRCVPISNHLYFYWYRQILGQKVEFLVSFYNNEISEKSEIFDDQFSVERPDGSNFTLKIRSTKLEDSAMYFCASTLTGSGNQPQHFGDGTRLSIL.

The table lists this clone with a few counts. This chain connects TRBV5-1 to TRBJ1-5, with 9 bases matching TRBD1. Trimming at V came to 0 bases and at J to 4 bases, leaving 2 bases not matched to a gene. This CDR3 comprises 15 residues. Germline CDR1 and CDR2: SGHRS and YFSETQ. The DNA of the CDR3 is TGCGCCAGCAGCTTGGGGGACAGGGAAAATCAGCCCCAGCATTTT. Translation gives CASSLGDRENQPQHF.

The rearrangement links TRBV6-5 to TRBJ2-7; 7 positions agree with TRBD2. Germline V gene data show CDR1 as MNHEY and CDR2 as SVGAGI. V lost 5 bases, J lost 9 bases, and 13 bases stayed unmatched. The CDR3 has 14 amino acids. CDR3 DNA sequence: TGTGCCAGCAGTACTAATACGGGACTAAGGGGGCAGTACTTC. It codes for CASSTNTGLRGQYF.

The CDR3 region has the DNA TGTGCCAGCAGTGAAGGATACGGGAGGGGAGGTTACGAGCAGTACTTC. Its protein is CASSEGYGRGGYEQYF. The chain has TRBV6-1 and TRBJ2-7; the match to TRBD2 covers 8 bases. Trimming took 1 base from V and 4 from J; bases not matched to a gene: 9. CDR1 is MNHNS and CDR2 is SASEGT in the germline V gene. The CDR3 covers 16 residues.

This clone appeared a single time. The J gene is TRBJ1-1, the V gene TRBV5-1, with no clear D. Germline CDR1 reads SGHRS; CDR2 reads YFSETQ. The CDR3 runs 15 residues. Trimming stripped 1 base from V and 0 bases from J, with 10 bases between. Here the CDR3 DNA reads TGCGCCAGCAGCTTGATGAGTCCCCTGAACACTGAAGCTTTCTTT. It encodes CASSLMSPLNTEAFF.

This clone was observed a few times. This chain links TRBV6-4 with TRBJ2-2, with TRBD2 identical over 8 bases. The CDR3 covers 15 residues. Trimming cost V 5 bases and J 6 bases; bases outside gene matches: 8. Germline CDR1 and CDR2: MRHNA and SNTAGT. Here the CDR3 reads CASSPSSGFAGELFF. The DNA of the CDR3 is TGTGCCAGCAGTCCTTCTAGCGGGTTTGCCGGGGAGCTGTTTTTT.

The chain employs TRBV6-1 and TRBJ1-1; possibly TRBD1 for D (5 bases). The CDR3 consists of 13 residues. V was pared by 0 bases and J by 11 bases, with 13 bases between. Germline V gene lookup returns CDR1 MNHNS and CDR2 SASEGT. As DNA, the CDR3 is TGTGCCAGCAGTGAAGCGGGGGGGGAGATGGCTTTCTTT. Translation: CASSEAGGEMAFF.

The CDR3 DNA is TGTGCCAGCAGCGTAGCACAGGCCAACAATGAGCAGTTCTTC. Translating gives CASSVAQANNEQFF. J is TRBJ2-1 and V is TRBV9, with a possible D match to TRBD1 (5 bases). Deletions cut 0 bases from V and 5 bases from J, with 9 bases between. Looked up from germline, CDR1 is SGDLS and CDR2 is YYNGEE. This CDR3 contains 14 residues.

V is TRBV7-9 and J is TRBJ2-1, with 8 nucleotides matching TRBD2. The ends lost 3 bases at V and 8 bases at J; junction bases unmatched: 6. The CDR3 has 14 amino acids. Germline assignment: CDR1 SEHNR and CDR2 FQNEAQ (reference sequence). For the CDR3, the DNA is TGTGCCAGCAGCTTTGCCTCCGGGGGGGATGAGCAGTTCTTC. Encoded protein: CASSFASGGDEQFF. The entire variable domain, with the rest obtained from reference TRBV7-9 and TRBJ2-1, is as follows: DTGVSQNPRHKITKRGQNVTFRCDPISEHNRLYWYRQTLGQGPEFLTYFQNEAQLEKSRLLSDRFSAERPKGSFSTLEIQRTEQGDSAMYLCASSFASGGDEQFFGPGTRLTVL.

The chain has TRBV5-1 and TRBJ2-5, with 11 bases lining up with TRBD2. CDR1 and CDR2 (germline): SGHRS, YFSETQ. Trimming took 0 bases from V and 2 from J; bases not matched to a gene: 3. This CDR3 region has 16 residues. The CDR3 is CASSLGTSGSQETQYF. The DNA of the CDR3 is TGCGCCAGCAGCTTGGGTACTAGCGGGAGTCAAGAGACCCAGTACTTC.

This clone came up once. CDR3 sequence (DNA): TGTGCCAGCAGTTACTCGACAGGAGCTCAGCCCCAGAAGCAGTTCTTC. This sequence encodes CASSYSTGAQPQKQFF. The chain carries TRBV6-5 and TRBJ2-1; the D gene is possibly TRBD1 (6 bases). V lost 0 bases and J 11 bases, leaving 20 bases between the germline ends. Germline-derived CDR1 and CDR2 are MNHEY and SVGAGI. This CDR3 region has 16 residues.